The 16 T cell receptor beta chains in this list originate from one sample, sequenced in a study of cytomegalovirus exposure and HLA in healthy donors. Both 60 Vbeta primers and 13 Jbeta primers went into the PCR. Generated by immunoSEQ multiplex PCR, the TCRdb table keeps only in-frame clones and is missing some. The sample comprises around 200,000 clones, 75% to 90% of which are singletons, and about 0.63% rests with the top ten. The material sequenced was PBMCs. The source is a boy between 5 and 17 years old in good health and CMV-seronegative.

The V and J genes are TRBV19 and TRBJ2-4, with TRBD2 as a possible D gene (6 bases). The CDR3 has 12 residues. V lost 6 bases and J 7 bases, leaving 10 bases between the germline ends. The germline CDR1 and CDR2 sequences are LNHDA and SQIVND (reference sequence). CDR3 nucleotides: TGTGCCAGTAGGACTGGGGGGAACATTCAGTACTTC. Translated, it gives CASRTGGNIQYF.

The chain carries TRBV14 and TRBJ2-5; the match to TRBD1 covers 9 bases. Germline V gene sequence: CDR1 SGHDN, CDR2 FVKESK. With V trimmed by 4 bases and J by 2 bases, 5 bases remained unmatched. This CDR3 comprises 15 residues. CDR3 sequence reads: CASSLGDRVQETQYF. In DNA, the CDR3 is TGTGCCAGCAGCCTAGGGGACAGGGTACAAGAGACCCAGTACTTC.

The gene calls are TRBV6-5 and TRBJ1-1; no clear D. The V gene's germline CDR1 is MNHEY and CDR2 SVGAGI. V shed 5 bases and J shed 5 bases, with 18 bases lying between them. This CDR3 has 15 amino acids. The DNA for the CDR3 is TGTGCCAGCAGTCGTCCATCGTATGAACAGACTGAAGCTTTCTTT. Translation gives CASSRPSYEQTEAFF.

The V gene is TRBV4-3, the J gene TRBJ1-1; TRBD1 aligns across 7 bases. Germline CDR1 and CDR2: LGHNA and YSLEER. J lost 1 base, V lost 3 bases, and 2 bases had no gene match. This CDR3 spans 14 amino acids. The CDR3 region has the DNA TGCGCCAGCAGCCACAGACAGGGGAACACTGAAGCTTTCTTT. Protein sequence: CASSHRQGNTEAFF.

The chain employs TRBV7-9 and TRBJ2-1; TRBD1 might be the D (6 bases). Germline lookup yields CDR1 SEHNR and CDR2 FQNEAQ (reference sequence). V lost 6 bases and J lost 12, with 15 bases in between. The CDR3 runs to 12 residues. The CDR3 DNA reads TGTGCCAGCAGTCAGGACGAGGGGGTGCAGTTCTTC. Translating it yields CASSQDEGVQFF.

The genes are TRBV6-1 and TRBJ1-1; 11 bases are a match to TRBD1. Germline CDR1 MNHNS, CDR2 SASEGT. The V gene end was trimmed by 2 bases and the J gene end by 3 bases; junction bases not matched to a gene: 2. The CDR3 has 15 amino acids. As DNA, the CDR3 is TGTGCCAGCAGTGAACTGGGACAGGGGGACACTGAAGCTTTCTTT. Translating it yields CASSELGQGDTEAFF.

CDR3 loop: CATNGARGNTEAFF. CDR3 in DNA: TGTGCCACGAATGGGGCTAGGGGGAACACTGAAGCTTTCTTT. The chain recombines TRBV10-3 with TRBJ1-1, with D possibly being TRBD1 (5 bases). The CDR3 runs to 14 residues. With 10 bases removed from V and 1 base from J, the gap between germline ends came to 16 bases. The germline V gene encodes CDR1 ENHRY and CDR2 SYGVKD.

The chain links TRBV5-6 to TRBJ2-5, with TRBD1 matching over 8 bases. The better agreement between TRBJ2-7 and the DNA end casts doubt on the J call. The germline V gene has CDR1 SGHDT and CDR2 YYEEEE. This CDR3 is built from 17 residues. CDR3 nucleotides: TGTGCCAGCAGCTCCCCGACCCGGGACAGGAGTCCCTACGAGCAGTACTTC. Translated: CASSSPTRDRSPYEQYF.

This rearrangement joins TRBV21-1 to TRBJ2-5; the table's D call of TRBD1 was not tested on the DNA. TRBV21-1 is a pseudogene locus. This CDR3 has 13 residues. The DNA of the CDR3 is TGTGCCAGCAAACAACAGGGCAGGCAGACCCAGTACTTC. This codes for CASKQQGRQTQYF.

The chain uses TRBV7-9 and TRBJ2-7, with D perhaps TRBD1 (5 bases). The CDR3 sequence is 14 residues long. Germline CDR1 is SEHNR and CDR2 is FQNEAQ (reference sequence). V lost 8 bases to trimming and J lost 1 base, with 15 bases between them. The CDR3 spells CASVYGQKSYEQYF. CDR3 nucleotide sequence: TGTGCCAGCGTTTATGGACAAAAGTCCTACGAGCAGTACTTC. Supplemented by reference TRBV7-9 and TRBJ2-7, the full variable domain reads DTGVSQNPRHKITKRGQNVTFRCDPISEHNRLYWYRQTLGQGPEFLTYFQNEAQLEKSRLLSDRFSAERPKGSFSTLEIQRTEQGDSAMYLCASVYGQKSYEQYFGPGTRLTVT.

The CDR3 nucleotides read TGTGCCAGCAGCTTGATGACTAGAAATACGCAGTATTTT. Its protein is CASSLMTRNTQYF. The chain recombines TRBV7-2 with TRBJ2-3, with a possible D match to TRBD2 (6 bases). In germline, CDR1 is SGHTA, CDR2 FQGNSA. The V end was cut by 3 bases, the J end by 7 bases, with 11 bases between. This CDR3 has 13 amino acids.

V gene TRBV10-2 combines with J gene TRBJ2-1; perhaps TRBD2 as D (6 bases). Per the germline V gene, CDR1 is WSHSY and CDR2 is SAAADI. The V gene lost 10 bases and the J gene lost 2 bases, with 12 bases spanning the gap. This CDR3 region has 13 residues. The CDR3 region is CATDAGPYNEQFF. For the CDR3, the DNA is TGCGCCACCGATGCGGGGCCCTACAATGAGCAGTTCTTC.

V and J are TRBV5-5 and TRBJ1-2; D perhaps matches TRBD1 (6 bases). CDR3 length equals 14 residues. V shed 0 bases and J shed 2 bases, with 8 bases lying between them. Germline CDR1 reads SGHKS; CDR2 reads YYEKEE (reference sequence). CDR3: CASSLAGENYGYTF. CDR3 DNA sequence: TGTGCCAGCAGCTTGGCAGGGGAGAACTATGGCTACACCTTC.

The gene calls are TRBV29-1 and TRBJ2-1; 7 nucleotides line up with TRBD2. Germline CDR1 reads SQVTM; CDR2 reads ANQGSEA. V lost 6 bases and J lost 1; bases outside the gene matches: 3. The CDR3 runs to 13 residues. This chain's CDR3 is CSVRGRSYNEQFF. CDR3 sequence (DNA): TGCAGCGTCCGCGGGAGATCCTACAATGAGCAGTTCTTC.

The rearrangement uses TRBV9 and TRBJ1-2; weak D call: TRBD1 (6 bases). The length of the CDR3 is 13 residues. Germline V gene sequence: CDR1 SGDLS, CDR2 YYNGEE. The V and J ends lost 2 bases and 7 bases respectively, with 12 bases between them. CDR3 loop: CASSVTGWGGYTF. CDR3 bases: TGTGCCAGCAGCGTGACAGGCTGGGGTGGCTACACCTTC.

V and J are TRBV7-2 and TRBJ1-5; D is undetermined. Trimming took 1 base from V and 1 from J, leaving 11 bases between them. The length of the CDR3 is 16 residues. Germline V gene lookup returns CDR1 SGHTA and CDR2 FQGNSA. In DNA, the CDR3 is TGTGCCAGCAGCTTAGATGGGCAGGTGAGCAATCAGCCCCAGCATTTT. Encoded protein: CASSLDGQVSNQPQHF.